The sequence of this T cell receptor (beta chain) was determined in a study of tumor-infiltrating lymphocytes in primary liver carcinoma. A constant-region primer served to make TCR beta cDNA from roughly 460 ng total RNA. Nested multiplex PCR, run for three rounds with slightly modified ARM-PCR, yielded TCR beta libraries. TRBV1-TRBV30 forward primers and a C-beta reverse primer were used in the first two PCR rounds, which each ran for approximately 11 cycles. TCRdb fed the multiplex PCR reads into MiXCR, producing one record per CDR3 protein. The data contain 310,000 or so distinct CDR3 sequences, around three fifths of them singletons. CDR3 length equals 15 residues. Trimming stripped 4 bases from V and 2 bases from J, with 11 bases between. Germline lookup yields CDR1 SGHAT and CDR2 FQNNGV. Extraction also yielded germline DNA, while blood RNA was obtained from unsorted whole blood. The sample holds many counts of this clonotype.

This receptor was taken from a woman aged 30 to 39 with primary liver carcinoma and hepatitis B virus infection. Sequencing was carried out using peripheral blood. The V and J genes are TRBV11-2 and TRBJ2-2, with D perhaps TRBD1 or TRBD2 (5 bases each). CDR3: CASSSGGGNTGELFF. CDR3 DNA sequence: TGTGCCAGCAGCTCTGGGGGTGGAAACACCGGGGAGCTGTTTTTT.